The rows below give T cell receptor beta chains drawn from one sample of a study of blood T cell repertoires in COVID-19. The table came from immunoSEQ multiplex PCR; TCRdb's copy has only in-frame clones and leaves some out. The profile shows under 500,000 clones, about 85% of them singletons. The sample comprised PBMCs or T cells enriched from blood (not recorded which). These receptors all come from a woman under 30 with acute COVID-19. The CDR3 runs from the conserved cysteine through the conserved F or W. A D gene is named only where the DNA matches it firmly. Clone size appears in some rows only: once, few, many, or a class for an expanded clone.

d_call clone_size j_call v_call cdr3_aa cdr3_nt
TRBD1 NA TRBJ2-1 TRBV24-1 CATSVRGPYNEQFF TGTGCCACCTCCGTAAGGGGGCCCTACAATGAGCAGTTCTTC
TRBD1 NA TRBJ1-2 TRBV2 CASLTGVNGYTF TGTGCCAGTTTGACAGGGGTTAATGGCTACACCTTC
NA NA TRBJ2-3 TRBV6-6 CASSSRGSTDTQYF TGTGCCAGCAGCAGCCGGGGGAGTACAGATACGCAGTATTTT
NA NA TRBJ1-5 TRBV27 CASSFGRGVGQPQHF TGTGCCAGCAGTTTCGGGAGGGGCGTTGGTCAGCCCCAGCATTTT
NA NA TRBJ1-2 TRBV12-3/TRBV12-4 CASSPGYGYTF TGTGCCAGCAGTCCCGGCTATGGCTACACCTTC
NA NA TRBJ2-7 TRBV9 CASSPPGVYEQYF TGTGCCAGCAGCCCCCCGGGTGTATACGAGCAGTACTTC
TRBD2 NA TRBJ2-3 TRBV28 CASSPEGLAKDTQYF TGTGCCAGCAGCCCCGAAGGACTAGCTAAAGATACGCAGTATTTT
NA NA TRBJ2-7 TRBV30 CAWTSPAVTYEQYF TGTGCCTGGACCTCCCCAGCGGTTACCTACGAGCAGTACTTC
NA NA TRBJ2-2 TRBV5-5 CASSFTAGSDGELFF TGTGCCAGCAGCTTTACGGCGGGGTCGGACGGGGAGCTGTTTTTT
NA NA TRBJ2-1 TRBV3-1/TRBV3-2 CASSQEYSYNEQFF TGTGCCAGCAGCCAAGAATATTCCTACAATGAGCAGTTCTTC
NA once TRBJ2-7 TRBV20-1 CSARESYEQYF TGCAGTGCTAGAGAGAGCTACGAGCAGTACTTC
NA NA TRBJ2-2 TRBV5-1 CASSLAPRGTGELFF TGCGCCAGCAGCTTGGCACCGCGCGGCACCGGGGAGCTGTTTTTT
TRBD1 NA TRBJ1-5 TRBV19 CASSIGRDRGMRQPQHF TGTGCCAGTAGTATAGGCCGGGACAGGGGGATGAGACAGCCCCAGCATTTT
TRBD2 NA TRBJ2-1 TRBV7-2 CASSLASGIKEQFF TGTGCCAGCAGCTTAGCTAGCGGGATTAAGGAGCAGTTCTTC
NA NA TRBJ1-1 TRBV18 CASSPLQGEAFF TGTGCCAGCTCACCCCTACAGGGTGAAGCTTTCTTT
NA NA TRBJ2-1 TRBV7-3 CASSLTFSQGYNEQFF TGTGCCAGCAGCTTAACGTTTTCTCAGGGCTACAATGAGCAGTTCTTC
NA NA TRBJ2-1 TRBV2 CASSDLGGTYNEQFF TGTGCCAGCAGTGATTTGGGGGGAACCTACAATGAGCAGTTCTTC
NA NA TRBJ1-1 TRBV19 CASSIEAIQNTEAFF TGTGCCAGTAGTATAGAAGCGATACAGAACACTGAAGCTTTCTTT
NA NA TRBJ1-5 TRBV5-4 CASSLEPRSNQPQHF TGTGCCAGCAGCTTGGAGCCCAGGAGCAATCAGCCCCAGCATTTT
TRBD1 NA TRBJ2-6 TRBV12-5 CASGLGTGGFSGANVLTF TGTGCTAGTGGTTTGGGGACAGGGGGCTTCTCTGGGGCCAACGTCCTGACTTTC
NA NA TRBJ2-7 TRBV7-6 CASSLKGQGGGYEQYF TGTGCCAGCAGCCTCAAAGGACAGGGCGGGGGATACGAGCAGTACTTC
TRBD1 NA TRBJ2-1 TRBV7-6 CASSRDSSYNEQFF TGTGCCAGCAGCCGGGACAGCTCCTACAATGAGCAGTTCTTC
TRBD2 NA TRBJ2-3 TRBV19 CASSPLTSGADTQYF TGTGCCAGTAGTCCTTTGACTAGCGGGGCTGATACGCAGTATTTT
TRBD1 NA TRBJ1-4 TRBV3-1/TRBV3-2 CASSQGQVKAGTNEKLFF TGTGCCAGCAGCCAGGGACAGGTCAAAGCGGGCACTAATGAAAAACTGTTTTTT
NA NA TRBJ2-2 TRBV11-2 CASRRGSGELFF TGTGCCAGCAGACGCGGTTCCGGGGAGCTGTTTTTT
TRBD2 NA TRBJ2-3 TRBV28 CASSSLQRESTDTQYF TGTGCCAGCAGTTCCCTTCAGCGGGAGAGCACAGATACGCAGTATTTT
TRBD2 NA TRBJ2-1 TRBV6-2/TRBV6-3 CASSKTSEGEQFF TGTGCCAGCAGTAAGACTAGCGAGGGTGAGCAGTTCTTC
NA many TRBJ1-5 TRBV7-9 CASSLQGDSNQPQHF TGTGCCAGCAGCTTACAGGGCGATAGCAATCAGCCCCAGCATTTT
TRBD2 NA TRBJ2-7 TRBV3-1/TRBV3-2 CASSLGLDAVEQYF TGTGCCAGCAGCCTCGGACTAGATGCGGTCGAGCAGTACTTC
TRBD2 NA TRBJ2-5 TRBV3-1/TRBV3-2 CASSPGLAGGQETQYF TGTGCCAGCAGCCCGGGACTAGCGGGGGGGCAAGAGACCCAGTACTTC
NA NA TRBJ1-2 TRBV28 CASTKDTGLYGYTF TGTGCCAGCACTAAAGACACAGGGCTGTATGGCTACACCTTC
NA once TRBJ2-4 TRBV2 CASSEVRDTDF TGTGCCAGCAGTGAAGTCCGGGACACGGACTTC
TRBD1 NA TRBJ2-1 TRBV11-2 CASTSGTGASYNEQFF TGTGCCAGCACCTCCGGGACAGGAGCCTCCTACAATGAGCAGTTCTTC
TRBD1 once TRBJ1-5 TRBV18 CASSTGTDQPQHF TGTGCCAGCTCGACCGGGACAGACCAGCCCCAGCATTTT
TRBD1 NA TRBJ1-1 TRBV5-1 CASSRTGGNTEAFF TGCGCCAGCAGCAGGACAGGGGGGAACACTGAAGCTTTCTTT
TRBD2 NA TRBJ2-7 TRBV15 CATRTSGRTGEQYF TGTGCCACAAGGACTAGCGGGAGGACTGGGGAGCAGTACTTC
TRBD2 NA TRBJ2-7 TRBV7-2 CASSLGILAGGEQYF TGTGCCAGCAGCTTAGGGATTCTAGCGGGAGGCGAGCAGTACTTC
NA NA TRBJ1-5 TRBV10-3 CAIANQGEGNQPQHF TGTGCCATCGCTAACCAGGGCGAAGGCAATCAGCCCCAGCATTTT
NA NA TRBJ1-2 TRBV29-1 CSVEEGFERGNYGYTF TGCAGCGTTGAAGAGGGATTTGAGCGAGGGAACTATGGCTACACCTTC
TRBD2 NA TRBJ2-5 TRBV15 CATSRDKREALYF TGTGCCACCAGCAGAGACAAGCGGGAGGCCCTTTACTTC
TRBD1 few TRBJ2-3 TRBV19 CASTQQGGADTQYF TGTGCCAGTACGCAACAGGGGGGAGCAGATACGCAGTATTTT
NA NA TRBJ2-7 TRBV10-1 CASSESEGYEQYF TGCGCCAGCAGTGAGTCTGAGGGTTACGAGCAGTACTTC
TRBD2 NA TRBJ2-7 TRBV28 CASSMGLAGRNEQYF TGTGCCAGCAGCATGGGACTAGCGGGACGGAACGAGCAGTACTTC
TRBD1 NA TRBJ2-3 TRBV7-6 CASSTSGGGLADTQYF TGTGCCAGCAGCACATCAGGGGGCGGGCTAGCGGATACGCAGTATTTT
NA NA TRBJ1-2 TRBV28 CASSYGGGSGYTF TGTGCCAGCAGCTATGGGGGGGGCAGTGGCTACACCTTC
TRBD1 NA TRBJ1-2 TRBV29-1 CSGDDRGNGYTF TGCAGCGGCGATGACAGGGGAAATGGCTACACCTTC
NA NA TRBJ1-6 TRBV18 CASSPLEGEDSPLHF TGTGCCAGCTCACCGCTGGAGGGTGAGGATTCACCCCTCCACTTT
NA NA TRBJ2-3 TRBV5-1 CASSLGGPDTQYF TGCGCCAGCAGCTTGGGAGGGCCAGATACGCAGTATTTT
NA NA TRBJ1-1 TRBV7-9 CASSLGGHDNTEAFF TGTGCCAGCAGCTTAGGTGGGCACGACAACACTGAAGCTTTCTTT
TRBD1 few TRBJ1-2 TRBV5-6 CATSPTGEGYGYTF TGTGCCACCTCACCGACAGGGGAGGGCTATGGCTACACCTTC
NA NA TRBJ2-2 TRBV11-2 CASSLVQRRTGELFF TGTGCCAGCAGCTTAGTACAGCGGCGGACCGGGGAGCTGTTTTTT
NA NA TRBJ1-1 TRBV23-1 CASSQEGGGRMNTEAFF TGCGCCAGCAGTCAAGAGGGAGGGGGTCGGATGAACACTGAAGCTTTCTTT
NA few TRBJ1-5 TRBV19 CASRWRGNQPQHF TGTGCCAGTAGGTGGCGCGGGAATCAGCCCCAGCATTTT
NA NA TRBJ1-2 TRBV28 CATGANGYTF TGTGCCACAGGGGCGAATGGCTACACCTTC